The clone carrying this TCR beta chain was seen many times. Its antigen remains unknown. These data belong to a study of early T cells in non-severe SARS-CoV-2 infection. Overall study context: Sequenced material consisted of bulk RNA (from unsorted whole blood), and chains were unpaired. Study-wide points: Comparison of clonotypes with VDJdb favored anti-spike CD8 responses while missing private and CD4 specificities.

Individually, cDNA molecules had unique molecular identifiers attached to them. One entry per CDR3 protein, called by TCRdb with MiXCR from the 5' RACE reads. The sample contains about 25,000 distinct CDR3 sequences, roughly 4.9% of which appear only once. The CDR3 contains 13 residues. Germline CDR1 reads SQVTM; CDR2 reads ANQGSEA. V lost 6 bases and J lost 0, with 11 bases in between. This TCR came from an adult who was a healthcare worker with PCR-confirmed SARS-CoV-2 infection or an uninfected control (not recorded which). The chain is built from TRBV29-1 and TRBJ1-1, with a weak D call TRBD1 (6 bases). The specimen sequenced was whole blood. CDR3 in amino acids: CSVQGRVNTEAFF. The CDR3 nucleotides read TGCAGCGTACAGGGCCGTGTGAACACTGAAGCTTTCTTT.